The T cell receptor beta chain under discussion was sequenced for a study of blood T cell repertoires in COVID-19. Study overall: In each case, the material was cDNA or gDNA derived from T cells, B-cell-depleted T cells, or PBMCs.

The sample holds many counts of this clone. The ends were cut back, 7 bases at V and 8 bases at J, with 11 bases in the middle. Germline CDR1 reads SGHRS; CDR2 reads YFSETQ. This CDR3 region has 11 residues. TCRdb keeps only in-frame clones here, not all; method: immunoSEQ multiplex PCR. The sample gives approximately 160,000 clones, about 88% of which show up once; roughly a sixth is in the top ten. The rearrangement links TRBV5-1 to TRBJ2-3, with a possible D match to TRBD2 (5 bases). The TCR originated in a man aged 55 to 69 with active or convalescent COVID-19. Sample: peripheral blood. The CDR3 region has the DNA TGCGCCAGCTGGGGAGAAGGTACGCAGTATTTT. The encoded protein is CASWGEGTQYF.